This paragraph covers one T cell receptor (beta chain) sequence. Its antigen is unidentified. V shed 11 bases, J shed 0 bases, and the junction held 10 bases outside the gene matches. Germline lookup yields CDR1 WSHSY and CDR2 SAAADI. There are 14 residues in the CDR3. The data were taken from a study of post-analysis software for immune sequencing data. TCR beta cDNA libraries included unique molecular identifiers. Out of 1 to 10 million T cells, hundreds of thousands of cDNA molecules were generated. In TCRdb, the PCR reads were re-called with MiXCR into one record per CDR3 protein. The profile covers a few hundred thousand distinct CDR3 sequences, with 30% to 40% appearing a single time and approximately 7.7% taken by the ten largest. Study conclusions and caveats: Significantly lower normalized Chao1 diversity was seen in multiple sclerosis patients than in controls. In patients, a few TRBV segments were more frequent than in controls, with TRBV5-6, TRBV5-1 and TRBV20-1 among them. F measure showed strong co-clustering of same-batch samples.

This clonotype originated in a girl aged 2-15 years with multiple sclerosis. Input material: blood. The chain recombines TRBV10-2 with TRBJ2-7, with 7 bases identical to TRBD2. The CDR3 nucleotides are TGCGCCGCCGATCCTGCGGGGGACTCCTACGAGCAGTACTTC. Protein product: CAADPAGDSYEQYF.